This T cell receptor (beta chain) was profiled in a study of T cell responses to AZD1222 COVID-19 vaccine. Overall study results and limits: Spike-specific TCR breadth and depth went up after people got two AZD1222 doses. Dominant CD4 TCR responses targeted spike regions 160-218 and 743-854. The donor group comprised mostly white British people and more females; the analysis possibly underestimated clonal diversity.

Germline assignment: CDR1 SNHLY and CDR2 FYNNEI. V lost 4 bases, J lost 3 bases, and 5 bases stayed unmatched. CDR3 length: 14 residues. In regard to this clone: What it binds is not known.

Some clones are missing from TCRdb's copy, which holds only in-frame ones; the method was immunoSEQ multiplex PCR. The sample has more than 85,000 clones, around nine tenths seen once. The receptor's source is an adult in good health. V gene TRBV2 combines with J gene TRBJ2-7; 8 bases are a match to TRBD1. The sequenced sample was peripheral blood, obtained on day 0 of AZD1222 vaccination. CDR3 loop: CASSGPTGDYEQYF. The CDR3 DNA follows: TGTGCCAGCAGTGGGCCGACAGGGGACTACGAGCAGTACTTC.